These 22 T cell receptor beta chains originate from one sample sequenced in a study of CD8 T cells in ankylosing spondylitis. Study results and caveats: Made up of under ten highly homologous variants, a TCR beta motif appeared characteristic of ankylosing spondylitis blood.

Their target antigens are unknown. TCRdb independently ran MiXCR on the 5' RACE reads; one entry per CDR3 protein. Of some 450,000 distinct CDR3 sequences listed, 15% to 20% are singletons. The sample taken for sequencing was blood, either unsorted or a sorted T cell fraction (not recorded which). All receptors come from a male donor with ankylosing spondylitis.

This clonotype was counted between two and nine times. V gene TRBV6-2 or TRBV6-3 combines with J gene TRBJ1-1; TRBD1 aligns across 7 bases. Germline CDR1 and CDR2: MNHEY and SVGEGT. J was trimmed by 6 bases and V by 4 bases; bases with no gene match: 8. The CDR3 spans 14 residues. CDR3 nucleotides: TGTGCCAGCAGTTTCCGAGGGGGCATCCCTGAAGCTTTCTTT. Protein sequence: CASSFRGGIPEAFF.

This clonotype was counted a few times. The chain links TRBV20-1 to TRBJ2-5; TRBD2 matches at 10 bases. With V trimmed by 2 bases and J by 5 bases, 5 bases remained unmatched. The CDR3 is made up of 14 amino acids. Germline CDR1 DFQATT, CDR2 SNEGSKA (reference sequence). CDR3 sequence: CSARSTSGVETQYF. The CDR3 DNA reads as TGCAGTGCTAGAAGTACTAGCGGGGTCGAGACCCAGTACTTC.

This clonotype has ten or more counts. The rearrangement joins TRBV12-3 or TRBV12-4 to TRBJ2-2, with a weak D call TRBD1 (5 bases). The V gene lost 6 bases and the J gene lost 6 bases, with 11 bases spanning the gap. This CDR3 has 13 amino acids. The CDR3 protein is CASSIRGPGELFF. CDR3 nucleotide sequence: TGTGCCAGCAGCATTAGGGGTCCCGGGGAGCTGTTTTTT.

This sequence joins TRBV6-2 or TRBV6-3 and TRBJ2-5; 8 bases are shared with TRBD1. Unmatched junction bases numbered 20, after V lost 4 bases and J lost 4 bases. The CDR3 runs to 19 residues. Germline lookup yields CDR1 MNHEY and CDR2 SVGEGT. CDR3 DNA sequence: TGTGCCAGCAGTTCCCGGGGTAGGACAGGGAATTTATGGCCAGAGACCCAGTACTTC. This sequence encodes CASSSRGRTGNLWPETQYF.

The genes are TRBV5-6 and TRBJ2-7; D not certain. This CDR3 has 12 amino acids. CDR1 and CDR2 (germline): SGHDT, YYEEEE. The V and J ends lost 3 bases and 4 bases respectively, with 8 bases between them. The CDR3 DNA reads TGTGCCAGCAGCTATACCACGTACGAGCAGTACTTC. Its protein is CASSYTTYEQYF.

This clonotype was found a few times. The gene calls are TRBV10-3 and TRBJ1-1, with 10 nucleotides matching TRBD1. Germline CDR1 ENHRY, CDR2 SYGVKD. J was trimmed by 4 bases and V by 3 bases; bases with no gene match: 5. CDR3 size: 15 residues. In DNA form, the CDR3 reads TGTGCCATCAGTGACTCCGGGACAGGGGCCACTGAAGCTTTCTTT. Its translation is CAISDSGTGATEAFF.

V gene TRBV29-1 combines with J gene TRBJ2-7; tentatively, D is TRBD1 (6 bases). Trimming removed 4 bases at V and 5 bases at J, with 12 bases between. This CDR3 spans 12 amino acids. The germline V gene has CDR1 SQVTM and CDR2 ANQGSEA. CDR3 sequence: CSVATGSHEQYF. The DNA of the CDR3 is TGCAGCGTTGCCACAGGGAGTCACGAGCAGTACTTC.

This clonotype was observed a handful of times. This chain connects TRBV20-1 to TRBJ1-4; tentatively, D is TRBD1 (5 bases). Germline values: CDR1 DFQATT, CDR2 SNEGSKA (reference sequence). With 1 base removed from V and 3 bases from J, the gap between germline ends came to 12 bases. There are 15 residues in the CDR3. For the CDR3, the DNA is TGCAGTGCTAGAGGGACTGCGGGGGCTAATGAAAAACTGTTTTTT. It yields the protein CSARGTAGANEKLFF.

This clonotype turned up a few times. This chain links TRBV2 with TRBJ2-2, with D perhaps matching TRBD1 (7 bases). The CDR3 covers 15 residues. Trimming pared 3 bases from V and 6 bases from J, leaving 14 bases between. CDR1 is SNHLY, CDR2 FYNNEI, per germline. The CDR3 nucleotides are TGTGCCAGCAGTGACGGGCAGGGGGGCCCCGGGGAGCTGTTTTTT. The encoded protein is CASSDGQGGPGELFF.

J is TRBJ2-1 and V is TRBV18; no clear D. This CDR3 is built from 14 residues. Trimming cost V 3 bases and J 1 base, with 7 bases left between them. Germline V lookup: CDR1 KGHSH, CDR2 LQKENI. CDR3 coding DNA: TGTGCCAGCTCACCTGGCCTTTCCTACAATGAGCAGTTCTTC. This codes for CASSPGLSYNEQFF.

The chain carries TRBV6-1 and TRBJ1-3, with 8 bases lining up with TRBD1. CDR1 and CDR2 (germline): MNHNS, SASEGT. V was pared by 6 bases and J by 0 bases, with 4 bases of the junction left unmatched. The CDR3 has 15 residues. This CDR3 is CASRAGGISGNTIYF. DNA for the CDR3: TGTGCCAGCAGGGCAGGGGGCATCTCTGGAAACACCATATATTTT.

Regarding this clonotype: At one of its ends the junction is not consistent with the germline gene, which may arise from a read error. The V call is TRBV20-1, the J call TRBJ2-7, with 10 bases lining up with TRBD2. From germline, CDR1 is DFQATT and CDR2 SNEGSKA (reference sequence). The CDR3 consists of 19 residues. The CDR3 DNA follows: TGCTGTGCTAGAGATTCTGAGCCTCTAGCGGGAGTTAGTTCCTACGAGCAGTACTTC. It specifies CCARDSEPLAGVSSYEQYF.

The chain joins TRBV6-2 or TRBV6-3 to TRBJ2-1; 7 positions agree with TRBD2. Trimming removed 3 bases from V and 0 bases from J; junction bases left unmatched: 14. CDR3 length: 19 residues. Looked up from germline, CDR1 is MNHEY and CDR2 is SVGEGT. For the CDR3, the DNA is TGTGCCAGCAGTTATTTCGGGAGGCAGATTCTTAGCTCCTACAATGAGCAGTTCTTC. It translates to CASSYFGRQILSSYNEQFF.

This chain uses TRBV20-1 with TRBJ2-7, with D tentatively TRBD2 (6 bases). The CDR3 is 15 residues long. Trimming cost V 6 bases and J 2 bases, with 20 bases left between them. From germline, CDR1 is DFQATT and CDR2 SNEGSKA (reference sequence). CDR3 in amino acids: CSAAGGSGYTYEQYF. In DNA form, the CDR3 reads TGCAGTGCCGCCGGGGGAAGCGGATACACCTACGAGCAGTACTTC.

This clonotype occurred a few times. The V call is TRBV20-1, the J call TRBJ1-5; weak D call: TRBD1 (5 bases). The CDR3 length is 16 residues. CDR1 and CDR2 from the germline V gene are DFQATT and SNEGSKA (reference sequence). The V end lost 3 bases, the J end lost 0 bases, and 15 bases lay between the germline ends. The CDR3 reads CSARTRGENSNQPQHF. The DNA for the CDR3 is TGCAGTGCTAGGACCCGGGGGGAAAATAGCAATCAGCCCCAGCATTTT.

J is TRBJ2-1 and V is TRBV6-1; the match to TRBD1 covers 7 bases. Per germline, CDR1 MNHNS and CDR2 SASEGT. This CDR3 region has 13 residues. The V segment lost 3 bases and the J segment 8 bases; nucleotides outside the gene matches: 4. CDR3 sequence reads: CASSDHRGDEQFF. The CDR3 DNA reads TGTGCCAGCAGTGACCACAGGGGCGATGAGCAGTTCTTC.

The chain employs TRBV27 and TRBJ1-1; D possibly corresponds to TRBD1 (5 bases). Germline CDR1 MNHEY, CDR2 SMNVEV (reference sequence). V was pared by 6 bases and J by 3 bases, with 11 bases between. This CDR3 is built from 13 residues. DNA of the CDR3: TGTGCCAGCAGCCGAAGACAGTACACTGAAGCTTTCTTT. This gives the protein CASSRRQYTEAFF.

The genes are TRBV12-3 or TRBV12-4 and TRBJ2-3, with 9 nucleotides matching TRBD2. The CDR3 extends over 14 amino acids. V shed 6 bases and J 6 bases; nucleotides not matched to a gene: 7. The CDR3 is CASRELAGPDTQYF. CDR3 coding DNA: TGTGCCAGCAGGGAACTAGCGGGCCCCGATACGCAGTATTTT.

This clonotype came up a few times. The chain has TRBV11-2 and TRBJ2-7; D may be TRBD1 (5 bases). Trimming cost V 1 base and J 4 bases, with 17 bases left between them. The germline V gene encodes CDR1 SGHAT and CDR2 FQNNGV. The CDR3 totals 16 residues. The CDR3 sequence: CASSLVSAREGYEQYF. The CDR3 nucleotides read TGTGCCAGCAGCTTAGTATCGGCCAGGGAAGGATACGAGCAGTACTTC.

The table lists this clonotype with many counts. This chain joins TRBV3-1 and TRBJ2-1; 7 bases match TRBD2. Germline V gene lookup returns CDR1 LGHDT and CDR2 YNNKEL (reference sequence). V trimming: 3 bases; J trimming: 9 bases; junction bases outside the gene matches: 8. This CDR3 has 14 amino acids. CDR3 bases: TGTGCCAGCAGCCAGACTACGACTAGCACTGAGCAGTTCTTC. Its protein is CASSQTTTSTEQFF.

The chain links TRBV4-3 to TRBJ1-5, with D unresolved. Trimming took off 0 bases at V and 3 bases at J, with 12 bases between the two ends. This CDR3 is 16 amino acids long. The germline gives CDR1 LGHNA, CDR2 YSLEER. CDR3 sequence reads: CASSQDLTDTNQPQHF. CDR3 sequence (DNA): TGCGCCAGCAGCCAAGATCTTACAGATACCAATCAGCCCCAGCATTTT.

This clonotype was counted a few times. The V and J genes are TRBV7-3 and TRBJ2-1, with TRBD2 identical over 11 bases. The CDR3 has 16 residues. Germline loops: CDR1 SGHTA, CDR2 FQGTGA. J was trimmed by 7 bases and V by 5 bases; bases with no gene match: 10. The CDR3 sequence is CASSPNSGRAGNEQFF. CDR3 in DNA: TGTGCCAGCAGCCCAAATAGCGGGAGGGCGGGGAATGAGCAGTTCTTC.